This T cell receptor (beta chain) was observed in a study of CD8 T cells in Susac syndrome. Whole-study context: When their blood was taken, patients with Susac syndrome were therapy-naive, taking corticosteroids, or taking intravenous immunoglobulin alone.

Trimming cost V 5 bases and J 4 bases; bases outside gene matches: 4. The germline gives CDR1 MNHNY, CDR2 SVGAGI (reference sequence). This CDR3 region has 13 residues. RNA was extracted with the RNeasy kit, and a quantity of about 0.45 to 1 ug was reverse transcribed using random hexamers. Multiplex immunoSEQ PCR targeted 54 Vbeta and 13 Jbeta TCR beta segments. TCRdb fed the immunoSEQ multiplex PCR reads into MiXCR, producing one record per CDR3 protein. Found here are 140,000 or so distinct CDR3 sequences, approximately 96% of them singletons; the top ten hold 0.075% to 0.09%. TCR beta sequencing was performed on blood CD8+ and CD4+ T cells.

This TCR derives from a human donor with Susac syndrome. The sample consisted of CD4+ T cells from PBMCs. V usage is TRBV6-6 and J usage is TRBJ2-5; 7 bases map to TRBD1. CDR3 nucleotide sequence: TGTGCCAGCAGTCGACAGGGACGAGAGACCCAGTACTTC. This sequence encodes CASSRQGRETQYF.